This T cell receptor (beta chain) was retrieved from a study of cytomegalovirus exposure and HLA in healthy donors. Study at large: Among about 190 million T cells, an earlier analysis found roughly 110 million unique TCR beta sequences. Of roughly 400 genotyped donors, about 80% clustered with self-reported Caucasian donors. General study points: What TCR beta sequences reportedly achieved was accurate prediction of HLA-A and HLA-B alleles in most subjects.

Both 60 Vbeta primers and 13 Jbeta primers went into the PCR. Sequencing used immunoSEQ multiplex PCR; TCRdb keeps in-frame clones, though not all of them. This table holds roughly 180,000 clones, over 65% found once. Nominal health characterized the donors when sampled, though unrecorded immune exposures were likely. Notes on this clone: Its antigen is unidentified.

The CDR3 covers 15 residues. V trimming: 3 bases; J trimming: 8 bases; junction bases outside the gene matches: 13. Germline CDR1 SGDLS, CDR2 YYNGEE. The rearrangement joins TRBV9 to TRBJ1-2; TRBD1 aligns across 7 bases. Sequencing was performed on PBMCs. The sequence derives from a woman aged 60-75 years in good health and CMV-seropositive. The chain's CDR3 is CASSALYTGEDGYTF. The CDR3 DNA sequence: TGTGCCAGCAGCGCCCTATACACAGGGGAGGACGGCTACACCTTC.